This T cell receptor (beta chain) derives from a study of healthy donors' naive CD4 and CD8 T cells. Broader study findings: Negatively charged CDR3s marked CD8+ lineage; positively charged CDR3s marked CD4+ lineage. Possible naive T cell homeostatic proliferation bias remained unaddressed.

To note about this clonotype: What it binds is not known.

Starting from about 0.55 ug of total RNA, TCR libraries were made with linear amplification. One entry per CDR3 protein results from TCRdb running MiXCR on the reads. Of 150,000 to 200,000 distinct CDR3 sequences listed, over 60% were seen once; the top ten hold approximately 2.5%. The sequencing input was naive CD4+ and CD8+ T cells sorted from blood, pooled from several donors. The sequence derives from a pool of human donors in good health; the sample pools cells from several healthy donors.

The CDR3 protein is CASRPGQTYEQYF. In DNA form, the CDR3 reads TGTGCCAGCAGGCCGGGACAGACCTACGAGCAGTACTTC. V and J are TRBV5-4 and TRBJ2-7; 7 bases align to TRBD1. Germline V lookup: CDR1 SGHNT, CDR2 YYREEE (reference sequence). The CDR3 has 13 amino acids. The V gene end was trimmed by 5 bases and the J gene end by 2 bases; junction bases not matched to a gene: 4.